What follows describes a single T cell receptor (beta chain). Its specificity is unknown. This sample was included in a study of a mutant IDH1 vaccine in newly diagnosed glioma. About the research overall: Investigators started vaccination 4-6 weeks after radiotherapy alone, or with temozolomide cycles.

This CDR3 is built from 14 residues. Germline lookup yields CDR1 SGHDN and CDR2 FVKESK. V lost 4 bases, J lost 4 bases, and 3 bases stayed unmatched. Sequencing used immunoSEQ multiplex PCR; TCRdb keeps in-frame clones, though not all of them. The sample includes 35,000 to 45,000 clones, approximately 83% of them seen just once. Time point in this sample: week 35, safety follow-up. Vaccination comprised doses that each held 300 ug of mutant IDH1 20-mer peptide, plus topical imiquimod. This receptor was taken from a woman aged 45-59 years with glioma. The chain is built from TRBV14 and TRBJ2-2, with 7 bases that match TRBD1. The specimen was PBMCs, collected from a glioma patient whose treatment included an IDH1 peptide vaccine. For the CDR3, the DNA is TGTGCCAGCAGCCGACAGGGAGCCACCGGGGAGCTGTTTTTT. Protein sequence: CASSRQGATGELFF.